The next 14 T cell receptor beta chains were all read from a single sample in a study of T cells in Graves' hyperthyroidism and ophthalmopathy. TCR beta CDR3 region amplification was performed from RNA transcripts. RT-PCR in the first round (using the HTBI primer set) targeted the TCR CDR3. A single record per CDR3 protein comes from TCRdb applying MiXCR to the multiplex PCR reads. The sample includes approximately 610,000 distinct CDR3 sequences, about 14% seen only once; the top ten take approximately 4.3%. The sequencing input was blood. The receptors here all came from a woman aged 40 to 50 with Graves' ophthalmopathy.

The chain carries TRBV6-4 and TRBJ1-1; D call uncertain. The CDR3 length is 13 residues. V was trimmed by 5 bases and J by 8 bases, leaving 15 bases between them. Germline CDR1 is MRHNA and CDR2 is SNTAGT. As DNA, the CDR3 is TGTGCCAGCAGTAGGGCAAGGCTGCCAGAAGCTTTCTTT. Its translation is CASSRARLPEAFF.

This chain links TRBV6-8 with TRBJ2-4; no clear D gene. CDR1 and CDR2 from the germline V gene are MNHGY and SAAAGT. V shed 2 bases and J shed 0 bases, with 8 bases lying between them. CDR3 length equals 15 residues. DNA for the CDR3: TGTGCCAGCAGTTACGGGATCTTAGCCAAAAACATTCAGTACTTC. Its translation: CASSYGILAKNIQYF.

The rearrangement links TRBV27 to TRBJ1-1, with 8 bases lining up with TRBD1. Trimming took 1 base from V and 11 from J; bases not matched to a gene: 15. The CDR3 runs 16 residues. Germline V gene data show CDR1 as MNHEY and CDR2 as SMNVEV (reference sequence). CDR3 residues: CASSLWFGTGPYKAFF. The CDR3 bases are TGTGCCAGCAGTTTATGGTTCGGGACAGGCCCCTATAAGGCTTTCTTT.

This clonotype was observed many times. The chain carries TRBV5-1 and TRBJ2-7; D not certain. The CDR3 is made up of 11 amino acids. With 5 bases removed from V and 5 bases from J, the gap between germline ends came to 8 bases. Germline V CDR1 and CDR2: SGHRS, YFSETQ. The CDR3 coding sequence is TGCGCCAGCAGTCAGCTAGACGAGCAGTACTTC. Protein: CASSQLDEQYF.

This clonotype was detected many times. This sequence joins TRBV12-3 or TRBV12-4 and TRBJ1-1, with D possibly TRBD1 on 6 matching bases. CDR3 length: 17 residues. V lost 5 bases and J lost 0, with 19 bases in between. The CDR3 DNA reads TGTGCCAGCAGTCTTAGGGGGGACGAAGTGATGAACACTGAAGCTTTCTTT. Protein: CASSLRGDEVMNTEAFF.

The rearrangement uses TRBV7-2 and TRBJ2-5; D uncertain. The CDR3 covers 14 residues. Germline V gene lookup returns CDR1 SGHTA and CDR2 FQGNSA. Trimming took 6 bases from V and 0 from J, leaving 11 bases between them. The CDR3 loop is CASRPKMYQETQYF. The DNA for the CDR3 is TGTGCCAGCAGACCAAAGATGTACCAAGAGACCCAGTACTTC.

This clonotype was seen ten or more times. J is TRBJ2-2 and V is TRBV12-3 or TRBV12-4, with TRBD2 identical over 13 bases. This CDR3 comprises 14 residues. Trimming cost V 5 bases and J 13 bases; bases outside gene matches: 7. DNA for the CDR3: TGTGCCAGCAGTGCGGGACTAGCGGGGTGGGTGCTGTTTTTT. This translates into CASSAGLAGWVLFF.

The chain joins TRBV2 to TRBJ1-1; D is unresolved. CDR1 and CDR2 (germline): SNHLY, FYNNEI. Trimming took off 11 bases at V and 1 base at J, with 14 bases between the two ends. This CDR3 is 13 amino acids long. CDR3 sequence: CAGTTQTNTEAFF. CDR3 bases: TGTGCCGGCACGACACAAACGAACACTGAAGCTTTCTTT.

This clonotype was recorded many times. This chain links TRBV7-8 with TRBJ2-4, with a tentative D call TRBD1 (6 bases). V was clipped by 2 bases and J by 0 bases, with 14 bases between them. The CDR3 totals 17 residues. Per germline, CDR1 SGHVS and CDR2 FQNEAQ. CDR3 protein: CASSLLQGGLAKNIQYF. CDR3 nucleotide sequence: TGTGCCAGCAGCTTATTACAGGGCGGACTAGCCAAAAACATTCAGTACTTC.

The rearrangement links TRBV6-2 or TRBV6-3 to TRBJ2-3; possibly TRBD2 for D (7 bases). With 0 bases removed from V and 1 base from J, the gap between germline ends came to 14 bases. Germline loops: CDR1 MNHEY, CDR2 SVGEGT. The CDR3 contains 17 residues. CDR3 in amino acids: CASSYSLSGTRTDTQYF. CDR3 bases: TGTGCCAGCAGTTACTCGTTAAGCGGGACACGCACAGATACGCAGTATTTT.

This clonotype was observed at least ten times. V usage is TRBV7-8 and J usage is TRBJ2-7, with TRBD2 matching 15 bases. The CDR3 contains 14 residues. Germline CDR1 is SGHVS and CDR2 is FQNEAQ. With 0 bases clipped from V and 12 bases from J, the junction kept 3 bases outside the gene matches. The CDR3 sequence: CASSLAGTSGRRYF. In DNA form, the CDR3 reads TGTGCCAGCAGCTTAGCAGGGACTAGCGGGAGGAGGTACTTC.

This clonotype was counted many times. The V gene is TRBV25-1, the J gene TRBJ1-2, with D possibly being TRBD1 (6 bases). V was cut by 1 base and J by 3 bases, with 21 bases left in between. Looked up from germline, CDR1 is MGHDK and CDR2 is SYGVNS. The CDR3 totals 18 residues. CDR3 DNA sequence: TGTGCCAGCAGTGAATTACGGGATGAGGGGGTTCTGGACTATGGCTACACCTTC. This sequence encodes CASSELRDEGVLDYGYTF.

The CDR3 here is CASSQGGTGTAEQYF. The DNA of the CDR3 is TGCGCCAGCAGCCAAGGTGGGACAGGGACGGCTGAGCAGTACTTC. The V and J genes are TRBV4-1 and TRBJ2-7, with 9 bases matching TRBD1. This CDR3 has 15 residues. J lost 7 bases, V lost 1 base, and 8 bases had no gene match. Per the germline V gene, CDR1 is MGHRA and CDR2 is YSYEKL.

This clonotype has more than one count but fewer than ten. This chain uses TRBV6-1 with TRBJ1-2; no clear D. V lost 7 bases and J lost 0, with 6 bases in between. CDR3 length: 12 amino acids. Germline loops: CDR1 MNHNS, CDR2 SASEGT. For the CDR3, the DNA is TGTGCCAGCACCACCTCTAACTATGGCTACACCTTC. Protein sequence: CASTTSNYGYTF.